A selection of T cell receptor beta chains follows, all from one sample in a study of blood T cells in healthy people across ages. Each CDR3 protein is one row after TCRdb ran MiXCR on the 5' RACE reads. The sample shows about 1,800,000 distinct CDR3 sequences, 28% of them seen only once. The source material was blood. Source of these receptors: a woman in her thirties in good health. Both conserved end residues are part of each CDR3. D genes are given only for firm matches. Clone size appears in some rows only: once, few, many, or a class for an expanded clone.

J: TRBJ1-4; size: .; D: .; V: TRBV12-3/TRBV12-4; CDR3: CASRRWANEKLFF; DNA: TGTGCCAGCAGACGATGGGCCAATGAAAAACTGTTTTTT
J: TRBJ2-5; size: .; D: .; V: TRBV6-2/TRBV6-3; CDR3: CASIYSLGSTETQYF; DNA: TGTGCCAGCATTTACTCCCTCGGATCCACGGAGACCCAGTACTTC
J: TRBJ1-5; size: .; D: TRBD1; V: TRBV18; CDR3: CASSDTGEYQPQHF; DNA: TGTGCCAGCTCCGACACAGGGGAGTATCAGCCCCAGCATTTT
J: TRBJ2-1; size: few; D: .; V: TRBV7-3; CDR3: CASRPDLDNEQFF; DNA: TGTGCCAGCAGGCCCGACTTAGACAATGAGCAGTTCTTC
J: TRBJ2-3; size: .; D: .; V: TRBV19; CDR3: CASSIGGSDTQYF; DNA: TGTGCCAGTAGTATAGGCGGGTCCGATACGCAGTATTTT
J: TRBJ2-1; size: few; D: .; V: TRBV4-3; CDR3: CASQKNGGRTTEEQFF; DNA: TGCGCCAGCCAAAAAAACGGCGGACGTACTACAGAGGAGCAGTTCTTC
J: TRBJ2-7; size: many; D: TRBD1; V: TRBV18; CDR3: CASSSGTGTWEQYF; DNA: TGTGCCAGCTCATCCGGGACAGGAACTTGGGAGCAGTACTTC
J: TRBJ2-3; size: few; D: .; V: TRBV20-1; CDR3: CSARDAAGPDTQYF; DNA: TGCAGTGCTAGAGATGCAGCGGGCCCAGATACGCAGTATTTT
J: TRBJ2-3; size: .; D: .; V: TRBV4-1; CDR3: CASSQGGMGGDTQYF; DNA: TGCGCCAGCAGCCAAGGAGGAATGGGGGGAGATACGCAGTATTTT
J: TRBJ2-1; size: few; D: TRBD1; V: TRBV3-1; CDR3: CASSLWDRSSYNEQFF; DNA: TGTGCCAGCAGCCTTTGGGACAGGAGCTCCTACAATGAGCAGTTCTTC
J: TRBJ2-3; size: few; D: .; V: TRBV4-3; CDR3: CASSQGLGSTDTQYF; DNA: TGCGCCAGCAGCCAAGGACTGGGAAGCACAGATACGCAGTATTTT
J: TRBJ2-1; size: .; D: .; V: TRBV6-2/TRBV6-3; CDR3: CASRKSGNEQFF; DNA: TGTGCCAGCAGAAAGTCTGGCAATGAGCAGTTCTTC
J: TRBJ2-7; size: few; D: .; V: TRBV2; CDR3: CASSEEYGPYEQYF; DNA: TGTGCCAGCAGTGAAGAATATGGCCCCTACGAGCAGTACTTC
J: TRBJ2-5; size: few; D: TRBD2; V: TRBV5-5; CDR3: CASSSLAGGPNLRETQYF; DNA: TGTGCCAGCAGCTCGCTAGCGGGGGGGCCGAATTTGAGAGAGACCCAGTACTTC
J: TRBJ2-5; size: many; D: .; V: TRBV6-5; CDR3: CASSPRDIGEQYF; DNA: TGTGCCAGCAGTCCCAGGGACATTGGGGAGCAGTACTTC